A few counts support the clone carrying this T cell receptor beta chain. Antigen: not known. The sample belongs to a study of T cell repertoires in cytomegalovirus infection. Study-wide background: Through public TCR beta signatures, both CMV infection and matching HLA type were indicated.

TCRdb recomputed calls from the reads with MiXCR, one row per CDR3 protein. The sample contains under 850,000 distinct CDR3 sequences, 35% to 45% of which appear only once. Study-wide results and caveats: The ex vivo response was dominated by HLA-C-restricted CMV-specific TCR beta clonotypes.

Per the germline V gene, CDR1 is SNHLY and CDR2 is FYNNEI. V gave up 1 base and J gave up 3 bases, with 12 bases separating them. This CDR3 has 15 amino acids. The sample was PBMCs. The chain couples TRBV2 to TRBJ1-2; D is unresolved. The sequence was collected from a human donor in good health (CMV status not recorded). Some clones in this sample may be carry-over from other donors' samples. CDR3 loop: CASSEVKGRDYGYTF. Written as DNA, the CDR3 is TGTGCCAGCAGTGAAGTTAAAGGGCGGGACTATGGCTACACCTTC.